The 30 T cell receptor beta chains below were found in one sample sequenced in a study of T cell responses to AZD1222 COVID-19 vaccine. Produced via immunoSEQ multiplex PCR; TCRdb's table is partial and in-frame only. Of tens of thousands of clones listed, about 91% are singletons. Sample: peripheral blood, taken 28 days after the second AZD1222 dose. These receptor sequences come from an adult who received the AZD1222 COVID-19 vaccine.

This clone is termed medium-sized. This chain links TRBV4-3 with TRBJ2-7; 16 bases agree with TRBD2. This CDR3 spans 20 amino acids. CDR1 is LGHNA, CDR2 YSLEER, per germline. V dropped 2 bases and J dropped 3; count of bases not matched to a gene: 13. DNA of the CDR3: TGCGCCAGCAGCCAACTTTCGGGACTAGCGGGAGGGGGTGACCGCTACGAGCAGTACTTC. As protein: CASSQLSGLAGGGDRYEQYF.

This sequence joins TRBV6-1 and TRBJ2-1, with TRBD1 matching 7 bases. V trimming: 2 bases; J trimming: 7 bases; junction bases outside the gene matches: 8. The germline CDR1 and CDR2 sequences are MNHNS and SASEGT. The CDR3 extends over 15 amino acids. In DNA, the CDR3 is TGTGCCAGCAGTGAACGATCGGGGACAGTTAATGAGCAGTTCTTC. This codes for CASSERSGTVNEQFF.

This clone was counted between two and nine times. The chain combines TRBV3-1 (or the pseudogene TRBV3-2) with TRBJ2-1; D may be TRBD2 (6 bases). CDR1 and CDR2 from the germline V gene are LGHDT and YNNKEL (reference sequence). The CDR3 has 15 amino acids. The V gene lost 2 bases and the J gene lost 5 bases, with 13 bases spanning the gap. CDR3 residues: CASSQTSWGDNEQFF. Written as DNA, the CDR3 is TGTGCCAGCAGCCAAACTAGCTGGGGGGACAATGAGCAGTTCTTC.

The rearrangement joins TRBV6-5 to TRBJ2-1; D unclear. The germline V gene encodes CDR1 MNHEY and CDR2 SVGAGI. V lost 7 bases to trimming and J lost 9 bases, with 16 bases between them. This CDR3 is built from 13 residues. CDR3 in amino acids: CASNRTPLGEQFF. Here the CDR3 DNA reads TGTGCCAGCAACCGGACGCCTCTAGGTGAGCAGTTCTTC.

The chain uses TRBV5-4 and TRBJ2-7, with D possibly being TRBD1 or TRBD2 (5 bases each). There are 14 residues in the CDR3. The V gene lost 4 bases and the J gene lost 6 bases, with 17 bases spanning the gap. Per the germline V gene, CDR1 is SGHNT and CDR2 is YYREEE (reference sequence). The CDR3 nucleotides are TGTGCCAGCAGCATTCCGGGACCCACCGCCGAGCAGTACTTC. Its translation: CASSIPGPTAEQYF.

About this clone itself: A read error may account for a junction end that differs from germline. This rearrangement joins TRBV28 to TRBJ1-6, with D hard to call. The CDR3 is made up of 13 amino acids. The V gene's germline CDR1 is MDHEN and CDR2 SYDVKM. CDR3 loop: CASSSLDRRRPFF. CDR3 nucleotides: TGTGCCAGCAGTTCCCTCGATCGCCGCCGCCCATTTTTT. Combining the CDR3 with reference TRBV28 and TRBJ1-6 gives the whole variable domain DVKVTQSSRYLVKRTGEKVFLECVQDMDHENMFWYRQDPGLGLRLIYFSYDVKMKEKGDIPEGYSVSREKKERFSLILESASTNQTSMYLCASSSLDRRRPFFGNGTRLTVT.

J is TRBJ1-4 and V is TRBV5-4; 7 bases agree with TRBD1. The CDR3 spans 13 residues. The junction had 5 bases not matched to a gene; V was cut back by 4 bases and J by 8 bases. Germline-derived CDR1 and CDR2 are SGHNT and YYREEE (reference sequence). This CDR3 is CASSPVGQEKLFF. CDR3 bases: TGTGCCAGCAGCCCCGTGGGACAGGAAAAACTGTTTTTT. Together with reference TRBV5-4 and TRBJ1-4, the CDR3 gives the full variable domain: ETGVTQSPTHLIKTRGQQVTLRCSSQSGHNTVSWYQQALGQGPQFIFQYYREEENGRGNFPPRFSGLQFPNYSSELNVNALELDDSALYLCASSPVGQEKLFFGSGTQLSVL.

The gene calls are TRBV30 and TRBJ1-5; D gene unclear. This CDR3 comprises 13 residues. V shed 3 bases and J shed 5 bases, with 11 bases lying between them. CDR1 GTSNPN and CDR2 SVGIG come from the germline V gene (reference sequence). The CDR3 nucleotides read TGTGCCTGGAGAGTTGGAGGTGATCAGCCCCAGCATTTT. Its translation is CAWRVGGDQPQHF.

This clone was seen once. The V call is TRBV4-1, the J call TRBJ2-1; possible D gene TRBD2, 6 bases. V was trimmed by 3 bases and J by 6 bases, leaving 18 bases between them. There are 16 residues in the CDR3. Germline values: CDR1 MGHRA, CDR2 YSYEKL. This CDR3 is CASSQFGIAASNEQFF. Written as DNA, the CDR3 is TGCGCCAGCAGCCAGTTCGGGATAGCGGCGTCCAATGAGCAGTTCTTC.

The chain employs TRBV14 and TRBJ2-7, with 8 bases aligning to TRBD2. This CDR3 has 18 amino acids. V trimming: 1 base; J trimming: 2 bases; junction bases outside the gene matches: 13. Germline V gene data show CDR1 as SGHDN and CDR2 as FVKESK. CDR3 in amino acids: CASSQVGGLAGPPYEQYF. CDR3 coding DNA: TGTGCCAGCAGCCAAGTGGGTGGCCTAGCGGGTCCCCCCTACGAGCAGTACTTC. Combining the CDR3 with reference TRBV14 and TRBJ2-7 gives the whole variable domain EAGVTQFPSHSVIEKGQTVTLRCDPISGHDNLYWYRRVMGKEIKFLLHFVKESKQDESGMPNNRFLAERTGGTYSTLKVQPAELEDSGVYFCASSQVGGLAGPPYEQYFGPGTRLTVT.

The V call is TRBV2, the J call TRBJ2-2; 13 bases align to TRBD2. The CDR3 length is 15 residues. CDR1 is SNHLY, CDR2 FYNNEI, per germline. J was trimmed by 9 bases and V by 5 bases; bases with no gene match: 6. The CDR3 nucleotides read TGTGCCAGCAGTCCCAGGACTAGCGGGAGCCGGGAGCTGTTTTTT. Amino acids: CASSPRTSGSRELFF.

The chain recombines TRBV19 with TRBJ1-2; the D gene is possibly TRBD1 (5 bases). The germline V gene encodes CDR1 LNHDA and CDR2 SQIVND (reference sequence). The CDR3 runs 15 residues. The CDR3 coding sequence is TGTGCGTCGAGCTTGGGGCAGCCGAGTTTGTATGGCTACACCTTC. As protein: CASSLGQPSLYGYTF.

The V gene is TRBV2, the J gene TRBJ1-2; D not resolved. Germline V gene sequence: CDR1 SNHLY, CDR2 FYNNEI. The germline V and J ends were trimmed by 0 bases and 4 bases, with 15 bases remaining between them. There are 16 residues in the CDR3. CDR3 sequence reads: CASSEALRMGPYGYTF. Written as DNA, the CDR3 is TGTGCCAGCAGTGAAGCGCTTCGGATGGGCCCCTATGGCTACACCTTC.

This clone was seen once. The rearrangement uses TRBV6-6 and TRBJ1-6; a possible D gene is TRBD1 (6 bases). Trimming shortened V by 7 bases and J by 9 bases, and 16 bases separated the two germline ends. This CDR3 contains 14 residues. Germline-derived CDR1 and CDR2 are MNHNY and SVGAGI (reference sequence). The chain's CDR3 is CASTFAGDASPLHF. DNA of the CDR3: TGTGCCAGCACCTTCGCAGGGGACGCTTCACCCCTCCACTTT.

The rearrangement uses TRBV7-8 and TRBJ2-1; 8 nucleotides align to TRBD2. This CDR3 spans 15 amino acids. Germline V CDR1 and CDR2: SGHVS, FQNEAQ. V lost 6 bases to trimming and J lost 12 bases; unmatched junction nucleotides: 16. CDR3 residues: CASRLSGSLPNSQFF. The DNA for the CDR3 is TGTGCCAGCAGATTGAGCGGGAGTCTCCCCAATTCGCAGTTCTTC.

The CDR3 region is CASSSGPRVEAFF. CDR3 coding DNA: TGTGCCAGCAGTAGCGGACCGAGGGTTGAAGCTTTCTTT. J is TRBJ1-1 and V is TRBV2, with D hard to call. The CDR3 extends over 13 amino acids. V lost 5 bases and J 7 bases, leaving 14 bases between the germline ends. Per germline, CDR1 SNHLY and CDR2 FYNNEI.

The CDR3 sequence: CASSLGVGEQFF. As DNA, the CDR3 is TGTGCCAGCAGCTTAGGGGTGGGGGAGCAGTTCTTC. J is TRBJ2-1 and V is TRBV11-2; D is uncertain. There are 12 residues in the CDR3. The V and J ends lost 1 base and 10 bases respectively, with 8 bases between them. The V gene's germline CDR1 is SGHAT and CDR2 FQNNGV.

The chain employs TRBV28 and TRBJ2-7; 7 bases match TRBD1. This CDR3 spans 14 amino acids. V lost 3 bases and J lost 5; bases outside the gene matches: 7. CDR1 is MDHEN and CDR2 is SYDVKM in the germline V gene. The chain's CDR3 is CASSFGTDADEQYF. CDR3 coding DNA: TGTGCCAGCAGTTTTGGGACAGATGCGGACGAGCAGTACTTC.

The chain couples TRBV5-1 to TRBJ2-3, with 8 bases identical to TRBD1. The CDR3 extends over 15 amino acids. The V gene end was trimmed by 0 bases and the J gene end by 0 bases; junction bases not matched to a gene: 0. CDR1 is SGHRS and CDR2 is YFSETQ in the germline V gene. CDR3 in DNA: TGCGCCAGCAGCTTGGACAGGGGGAGCACAGATACGCAGTATTTT. Its protein product is CASSLDRGSTDTQYF.

The CDR3 sequence is CASSLGPNQPQHF. CDR3 coding DNA: TGTGCCAGCAGTTTAGGCCCCAATCAGCCCCAGCATTTT. The chain carries TRBV12-3 or TRBV12-4 and TRBJ1-5; unclear D gene. The V end was cut by 1 base, the J end by 3 bases, with 4 bases between. This CDR3 is 13 amino acids long.

The V and J genes are TRBV2 and TRBJ2-5, with a possible D match to TRBD1 (5 bases). V was trimmed by 8 bases and J by 1 base, leaving 14 bases between them. Germline values: CDR1 SNHLY, CDR2 FYNNEI. The CDR3 loop spans 14 amino acids. The CDR3 protein is CASGVDSIQETQYF. DNA of the CDR3: TGTGCCAGCGGGGTAGACAGTATCCAAGAGACCCAGTACTTC.

This clone was detected a few times. The J gene is TRBJ1-5, the V gene TRBV28; TRBD1 aligns across 7 bases. With 5 bases clipped from V and 5 bases from J, the junction kept 9 bases outside the gene matches. The CDR3 consists of 15 residues. CDR1 and CDR2 (germline): MDHEN, SYDVKM. The CDR3 DNA follows: TGTGCCAGCAGTACGCCGACAGGGTTGGATCAGCCCCAGCATTTT. This sequence encodes CASSTPTGLDQPQHF. The full variable domain, its missing parts supplied by reference TRBV28 and TRBJ1-5, is DVKVTQSSRYLVKRTGEKVFLECVQDMDHENMFWYRQDPGLGLRLIYFSYDVKMKEKGDIPEGYSVSREKKERFSLILESASTNQTSMYLCASSTPTGLDQPQHFGDGTRLSIL.

V gene TRBV14 combines with J gene TRBJ2-3, with 12 positions matching TRBD2. This CDR3 has 15 residues. Trimming at V came to 3 bases and at J to 6 bases, leaving 4 bases not matched to a gene. Germline V gene data show CDR1 as SGHDN and CDR2 as FVKESK. The CDR3 reads CASSHRTSGTDTQYF. In DNA form, the CDR3 reads TGTGCCAGCAGCCACAGGACTAGCGGGACGGATACGCAGTATTTT.

The V gene is TRBV27, the J gene TRBJ1-2, with D possibly TRBD1 on 6 matching bases. V lost 5 bases, J lost 2 bases, and 9 bases lay in between. The CDR3 spans 13 residues. CDR1 MNHEY and CDR2 SMNVEV come from the germline V gene (reference sequence). CDR3 in DNA: TGTGCCAGCAGTCAAGGACAGAACTATGGCTACACCTTC. It codes for CASSQGQNYGYTF.

V gene TRBV5-1 combines with J gene TRBJ2-2; D call uncertain. Germline CDR1 is SGHRS and CDR2 is YFSETQ. Trimming shortened V by 0 bases and J by 5 bases, and 8 bases separated the two germline ends. The CDR3 is made up of 14 amino acids. The CDR3 spells CASSLALGTGELFF. As DNA, the CDR3 is TGCGCCAGCAGCTTGGCCCTGGGGACCGGGGAGCTGTTTTTT.

J is TRBJ2-3 and V is TRBV19, with 8 bases lining up with TRBD1. V lost 1 base and J lost 1; bases outside the gene matches: 1. The CDR3 consists of 15 residues. Germline loops: CDR1 LNHDA, CDR2 SQIVND (reference sequence). In nucleotides, the CDR3 is TGTGCCAGTAGTATAGCACAGGGGGGCACAGATACGCAGTATTTT. Encoded protein: CASSIAQGGTDTQYF.

This clone was seen only a few times. The V call is TRBV7-2, the J call TRBJ2-5; D may be TRBD1 (5 bases). The CDR3 is 13 residues long. Germline assignment: CDR1 SGHTA and CDR2 FQGNSA. V lost 5 bases and J 5 bases, leaving 12 bases between the germline ends. CDR3 sequence: CASSRGWRETQYF. The CDR3 nucleotides are TGTGCCAGCAGCAGGGGCTGGCGGGAGACCCAGTACTTC.

The chain is built from TRBV19 and TRBJ2-1; 9 bases align to TRBD2. The germline CDR1 and CDR2 sequences are LNHDA and SQIVND (reference sequence). The CDR3 runs to 13 residues. V trimming: 5 bases; J trimming: 7 bases; junction bases outside the gene matches: 3. The CDR3 sequence is CASSETSGNEQFF. Written as DNA, the CDR3 is TGTGCCAGTAGTGAGACTAGCGGAAATGAGCAGTTCTTC.

The chain links TRBV27 to TRBJ2-7, with 8 bases identical to TRBD1. CDR1 and CDR2 (germline): MNHEY, SMNVEV (reference sequence). V shed 2 bases and J 3 bases; nucleotides not matched to a gene: 9. The CDR3 covers 16 residues. Here the CDR3 DNA reads TGTGCCAGCAGTTTAAACCGGGACAGGAGTTACTACGAGCAGTACTTC. Protein product: CASSLNRDRSYYEQYF.

The chain recombines TRBV7-2 with TRBJ1-2; a possible D gene is TRBD1 (5 bases). V was clipped by 4 bases and J by 5 bases, with 17 bases between them. CDR1 SGHTA and CDR2 FQGNSA come from the germline V gene. This CDR3 contains 15 residues. The CDR3 spells CASSYGRGTGYGYTF. CDR3 DNA: TGTGCCAGCAGCTACGGCCGCGGGACCGGGTATGGCTACACCTTC.